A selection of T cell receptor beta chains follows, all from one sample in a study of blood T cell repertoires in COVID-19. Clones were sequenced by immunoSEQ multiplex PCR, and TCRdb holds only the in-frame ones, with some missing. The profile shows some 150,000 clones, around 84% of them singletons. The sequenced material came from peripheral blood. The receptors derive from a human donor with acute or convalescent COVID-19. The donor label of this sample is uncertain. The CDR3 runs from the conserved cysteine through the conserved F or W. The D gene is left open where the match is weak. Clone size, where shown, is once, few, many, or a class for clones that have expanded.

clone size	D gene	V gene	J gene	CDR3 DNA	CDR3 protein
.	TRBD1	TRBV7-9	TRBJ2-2	TGTGCCAGCAGCTTACCCAGGGGGCAGTTTACCGGGGAGCTGTTTTTT	CASSLPRGQFTGELFF
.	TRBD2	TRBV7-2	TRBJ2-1	TGTGCCAGCAGCGGACCGGACGATGGGACTAGCGGGAGCTATGAGCAGTTCTTC	CASSGPDDGTSGSYEQFF
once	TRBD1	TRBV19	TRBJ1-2	TGTGCCAGTAGTGTACCACTGGACAGGGGCCGGATTAGCTATGGCTACACCTTC	CASSVPLDRGRISYGYTF
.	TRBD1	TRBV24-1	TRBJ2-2	TGTGCCACCAGGGGGACAGGGGGGAACACCGGGGAGCTGTTTTTT	CATRGTGGNTGELFF
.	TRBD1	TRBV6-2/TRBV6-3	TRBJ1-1	TGTGCCAGCAGTGGGACCGGACAGGGGGACACTGAAGCTTTCTTT	CASSGTGQGDTEAFF
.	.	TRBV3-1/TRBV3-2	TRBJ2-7	TGTGCCAGCAGCCAAGACAGGGAGCAGTACTTC	CASSQDREQYF
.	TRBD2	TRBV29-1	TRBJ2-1	TGCAGCGTTGAAATTTGGACTAGCGGGGTCGACAATGAGCAGTTCTTC	CSVEIWTSGVDNEQFF
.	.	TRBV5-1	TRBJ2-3	TGCGCCAGCAGCTTGGACCTGCAGACAGATACGCAGTATTTT	CASSLDLQTDTQYF
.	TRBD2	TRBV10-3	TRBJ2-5	TGTGCCATCTGGTCTAGCGGAGTGGGGTACCAAGAGACCCAGTACTTC	CAIWSSGVGYQETQYF
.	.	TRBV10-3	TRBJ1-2	TGTGCCATCAGTGAGTCGATAGTGCGATCCTATGGCTACACCTTC	CAISESIVRSYGYTF
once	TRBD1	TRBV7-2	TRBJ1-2	TGTGCCAGCAGCCCCGGGACAGGGGCCCACCTCTATGGCTACACCTTC	CASSPGTGAHLYGYTF
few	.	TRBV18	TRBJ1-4	TGTGCCAGCTCCCCCCGCTCCGAGGCTAATGAAAAACTGTTTTTT	CASSPRSEANEKLFF
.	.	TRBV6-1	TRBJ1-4	TGTGCCAGCAGTGATCCAGGGGAAATCGCAAAACTGTTTTTT	CASSDPGEIAKLFF
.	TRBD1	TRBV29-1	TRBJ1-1	TGCAGCGTTCACCAGGGGGCTGGAGGTGAAGCTTTCTTT	CSVHQGAGGEAFF
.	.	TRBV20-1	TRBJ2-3	TGCAGTGCTAGTCGCCAGACAAGCACAGATACGCAGTATTTT	CSASRQTSTDTQYF
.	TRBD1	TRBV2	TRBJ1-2	TGTGCCACCACGGGACAGTCAAACTATGGCTACACCTTC	CATTGQSNYGYTF
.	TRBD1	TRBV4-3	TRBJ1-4	TGCGCCAGCAGCCAAGGGACAGGGTTCACTAATGAAAAACTGTTTTTT	CASSQGTGFTNEKLFF
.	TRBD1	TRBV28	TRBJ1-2	TGTGCCAGCACCACCGGACAGGAGAGGAGTGGCTACACCTTC	CASTTGQERSGYTF
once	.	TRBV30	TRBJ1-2	TGTGCCTTCACCGAAACGACAGTGAACTATGGCTACACCTTC	CAFTETTVNYGYTF
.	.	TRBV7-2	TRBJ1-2	TGTGCCAGCAGCTTAGGGCAGGGTTATGGCTACACCTTC	CASSLGQGYGYTF
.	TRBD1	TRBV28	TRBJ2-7	TGTGCCAGCAGCCCAAGCCCGGGACAGGGGTCCTACGAGCAGTACTTC	CASSPSPGQGSYEQYF
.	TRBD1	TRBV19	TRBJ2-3	TGTGCCAGTAGTACAGTTACAGGGGTCACAGATACGCAGTATTTT	CASSTVTGVTDTQYF
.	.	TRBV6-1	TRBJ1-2	TGTGCCAGCAGTGATTTAGGGGTGCGTGGCTACACCTTC	CASSDLGVRGYTF
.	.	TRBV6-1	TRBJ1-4	TGTGCCAGCAGTGAAGATCCGGCAGGGGCGAATGAAAAACTGTTTTTT	CASSEDPAGANEKLFF
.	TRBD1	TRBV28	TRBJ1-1	TGTGCCAGCAGACTCGGACAGGGGCGCATGAACACTGAAGCTTTCTTT	CASRLGQGRMNTEAFF
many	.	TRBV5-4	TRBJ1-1	TGTGCCAGCAGCTTGGGGCACCTGAACACTGAAGCTTTCTTT	CASSLGHLNTEAFF
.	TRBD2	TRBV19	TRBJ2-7	TGTGCCAGTAGTACCTACTCCGGGACTACCCCCTACGAGCAGTACTTC	CASSTYSGTTPYEQYF
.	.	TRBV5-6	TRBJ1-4	TGTGCCAGCAGGATTCTAAGAGGAAATGAAAAACTGTTTTTT	CASRILRGNEKLFF
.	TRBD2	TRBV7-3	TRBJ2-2	TGTGCCAGCAGCCCTCGGGTAGCGGGAGTTACCGGGGAGCTGTTTTTT	CASSPRVAGVTGELFF
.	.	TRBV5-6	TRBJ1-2	TGTGCCAGCAGCTTGATCGGGAAGGTCTATGGCTACACCTTC	CASSLIGKVYGYTF
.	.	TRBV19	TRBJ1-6	TGTGCCAGTAGTATAGGGGGCGTAGATTCACCCCTCCACTTT	CASSIGGVDSPLHF
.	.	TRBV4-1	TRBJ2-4	TGCGCCAGCAGCCCCATTGGGGGGGGCGGTGGGAAAAACATTCAGTACTTC	CASSPIGGGGGKNIQYF
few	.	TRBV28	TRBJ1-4	TGTGCCAGCACCGAACGCCCGGGGGATGAAAAACTGTTTTTT	CASTERPGDEKLFF
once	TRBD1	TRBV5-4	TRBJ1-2	TGTGCCAGCAGCTTCCCAGGGGGGGGCTACACCTTC	CASSFPGGGYTF